This paragraph reports one T cell receptor beta chain. Its antigen is not known. CDR1 is MDHEN and CDR2 is SYDVKM in the germline V gene. The CDR3 spans 14 residues. Between the trimmed V and J ends, which lost 4 bases and 4 bases, there was a span of 13 bases. For TCRbeta, the library was prepared with unique molecular identifiers. Using its own MiXCR run on the PCR reads, TCRdb lists one record per CDR3 protein. The sample consists of about 540,000 distinct CDR3 sequences, roughly 30% of them appearing once. The data derive from a study of T-cell reconstitution after alpha-beta-depleted transplantation in children. Study-wide points: One year after transplant, T-cell counts and diversity came mostly from newly produced T cells. Several hundred rapidly expanded clones from non-depleted graft cells reportedly supplied alpha-beta T cells about two months post-transplant. There were some patients whose high TCRbeta diversity at day 60 came from surviving recipient T cells and thymic progenitors.

The input for sequencing was PBMCs, taken before TCRalphabeta/CD19-depleted stem cell transplant. The clonotype originates from a boy younger than two with Wiskott-Aldrich syndrome, due to receive a stem cell transplant. V is TRBV28 and J is TRBJ1-2, with TRBD1 as a possible D gene (6 bases). DNA of the CDR3: TGTGCCAGCAGTTACGCACAGGACAGCTATGGCTACACCTTC. It codes for CASSYAQDSYGYTF.